Described below is a single T cell receptor beta chain sequence and its context. The sample carries other DNA sequences with the same CDR3. This specimen belongs to a study of blood T cell repertoires in COVID-19. The study counted Cohort 3 donors as recovered given two negative PCRs, clearance, or symptom resolution. V was pared by 3 bases and J by 2 bases, with 3 bases of the junction left unmatched. This CDR3 comprises 14 residues. Germline CDR1 is KGHSH and CDR2 is LQKENI. Authors' processing steps: Amplified reference gene primers provided the basis for estimating nucleated cell counts. Measured with immunoSEQ multiplex PCR; TCRdb has only the in-frame clones, and not every one. D and trimming come from the DNA, and the V and J calls and clone size come from that table. The sample has more than 200,000 clones, less than 85% seen once.

The TCR sequence derives from a man aged 60-69 years who had recovered from COVID-19. The chain recombines TRBV18 with TRBJ1-2; 7 positions match TRBD1. The source material was PBMCs or T cells enriched from blood (not recorded which). The CDR3 sequence: CASSPGQDNYGYTF. DNA of the CDR3: TGTGCCAGCTCACCCGGACAGGACAACTATGGCTACACCTTC.